This T cell receptor beta chain comes out of a study of CD8 T cells in ankylosing spondylitis. V dropped 2 bases and J dropped 6 bases, with 7 bases sitting between them. Looked up from germline, CDR1 is DFQATT and CDR2 is SNEGSKA (reference sequence). CDR3 length equals 11 residues. Each CDR3 protein is one row after TCRdb ran MiXCR on the 5' RACE reads. The top ten hold 12% to 15% of the sample, which has over 130,000 distinct CDR3 sequences, around 42% seen once. Concerning this clonotype itself: The antigen is not known.

The study, taken as a whole, reports: Ankylosing spondylitis blood appeared to carry a characteristic TCR beta motif of 7 or 8 highly homologous variants. In reactive arthritis synovial fluid and blood, some motif variants had been reported before.

Sequenced: synovial fluid, either unsorted or a sorted T cell fraction (not recorded which). This rearrangement joins TRBV20-1 to TRBJ1-1; D is unresolved. The clonotype comes from a male donor with ankylosing spondylitis. CDR3 sequence (DNA): TGCAGTGCTAGAAATGGGTCTGAAGCTTTCTTT. Encoded protein: CSARNGSEAFF.